Presented here are 17 T cell receptor beta chains from one specimen sequenced in a study of blood T cell repertoires in COVID-19. Generated by immunoSEQ multiplex PCR, the TCRdb table keeps only in-frame clones and is missing some. The sample holds about 100,000 clones, more than 75% seen once. Sequenced input: peripheral blood. Receptors originate from a man aged 25-45 years in a cohort sampled during active COVID-19.

This rearrangement joins TRBV7-3 to TRBJ2-3; 10 bases map to TRBD1. The CDR3 runs 19 residues. CDR1 and CDR2 from the germline V gene are SGHTA and FQGTGA. J lost 0 bases, V lost 5 bases, and 14 bases had no gene match. DNA for the CDR3: TGTGCCAGCAGCCCCTCCCGGACAGGGGGATCGGGAAGCACAGATACGCAGTATTTT. It specifies CASSPSRTGGSGSTDTQYF.

The rearrangement links TRBV10-2 to TRBJ1-1; D unclear. The CDR3 consists of 14 residues. Germline values: CDR1 WSHSY, CDR2 SAAADI. V lost 3 bases, J lost 1 base, and 9 bases lay in between. This chain's CDR3 is CASSEFTPNTEAFF. CDR3 sequence (DNA): TGCGCCAGCAGTGAATTCACACCGAACACTGAAGCTTTCTTT.

Here the CDR3 DNA reads TGCGCCAGCAGCTTGGTGACAGGCTCAGTCGATGGCTACACCTTC. Translated: CASSLVTGSVDGYTF. The rearrangement joins TRBV5-1 to TRBJ1-2; D might be TRBD1 (6 bases). Germline CDR1 is SGHRS and CDR2 is YFSETQ. The V end was cut by 0 bases, the J end by 6 bases, with 15 bases between. This CDR3 has 15 residues.

This clone was detected only a few times. The rearrangement joins TRBV5-1 to TRBJ1-2, with TRBD1 as a possible D gene (6 bases). CDR3 size: 15 residues. Trimming took off 5 bases at V and 0 bases at J, with 14 bases between the two ends. Per the germline V gene, CDR1 is SGHRS and CDR2 is YFSETQ. The CDR3 is CASRAGATANYGYTF. Here the CDR3 DNA reads TGCGCCAGCAGAGCAGGGGCTACAGCTAACTATGGCTACACCTTC.

This clone was counted only a few times. The chain carries TRBV6-5 and TRBJ2-7; 8 positions agree with TRBD2. CDR3 length: 14 amino acids. CDR1 and CDR2 from the germline V gene are MNHEY and SVGAGI. The J segment lost 3 bases and the V segment lost 5 bases, leaving 6 bases of the junction unmatched. CDR3 bases: TGTGCCAGCAGTAGCGGGGGACCAGTCTACGAGCAGTACTTC. Encoded protein: CASSSGGPVYEQYF.

The V and J genes are TRBV11-2 and TRBJ2-7, with TRBD2 identical over 9 bases. Germline-derived CDR1 and CDR2 are SGHAT and FQNNGV. CDR3 size: 16 residues. V was clipped by 5 bases and J by 1 base; unmatched bases: 9. DNA of the CDR3: TGTGCCAGCAGCCAGCTAGCGGGGTCTCTTTCCTACGAGCAGTACTTC. It is translated as CASSQLAGSLSYEQYF.

The chain joins TRBV29-1 to TRBJ1-2, with D possibly TRBD1 on 5 matching bases. V lost 4 bases to trimming and J lost 8 bases, with 20 bases between them. The CDR3 consists of 14 residues. CDR1 SQVTM and CDR2 ANQGSEA come from the germline V gene. The CDR3 loop is CSVGGDPTAWGYTF. The CDR3 DNA reads TGCAGCGTTGGGGGGGATCCTACGGCATGGGGCTACACCTTC.

This chain joins TRBV19 and TRBJ2-3; TRBD2 agrees at 16 bases. CDR3 length: 19 residues. Germline lookup yields CDR1 LNHDA and CDR2 SQIVND (reference sequence). The J segment lost 4 bases and the V segment lost 5 bases, leaving 12 bases of the junction unmatched. The CDR3 DNA reads as TGTGCCAGTAGTTCCCTGGGACTAGCGGGGGGGCCGTTCGCAGATACGCAGTATTTT. Its translation: CASSSLGLAGGPFADTQYF.

The table lists this clone with a few counts. The rearrangement uses TRBV15 and TRBJ2-7; 12 bases map to TRBD1. Germline assignment: CDR1 LNHNV and CDR2 YYDKDF (reference sequence). The CDR3 sequence is 16 residues long. V shed 0 bases, J shed 7 bases, and the junction held 7 bases outside the gene matches. Here the CDR3 reads CATSRDQGTGGEEQYF. The CDR3 DNA is TGTGCCACCAGCAGAGATCAGGGGACAGGGGGCGAAGAGCAGTACTTC.

This chain uses TRBV11-2 with TRBJ2-1, with no clear D. In germline, CDR1 is SGHAT, CDR2 FQNNGV. V lost 1 base to trimming and J lost 2 bases, with 6 bases between them. The length of the CDR3 is 14 residues. The CDR3 sequence: CASSLGPAYNEQFF. The CDR3 region has the DNA TGTGCCAGCAGCTTAGGTCCGGCCTACAATGAGCAGTTCTTC.

The genes are TRBV18 and TRBJ1-1; D might be TRBD1 (5 bases). The germline V gene encodes CDR1 KGHSH and CDR2 LQKENI. The V and J ends lost 1 base and 5 bases respectively, with 11 bases between them. This CDR3 has 14 amino acids. CDR3 protein: CASSPLTGGTEAFF. In nucleotides, the CDR3 is TGTGCCAGCTCACCACTCACCGGGGGGACTGAAGCTTTCTTT.

This chain uses TRBV7-2 with TRBJ2-7, with a possible D match to TRBD2 (6 bases). The V end lost 5 bases, the J end lost 2 bases, and 10 bases lay between the germline ends. CDR1 is SGHTA, CDR2 FQGNSA, per germline. The CDR3 is made up of 13 amino acids. The CDR3 DNA reads as TGTGCCAGCAGCCAACCGGGGGCCTACGAGCAGTACTTC. Its protein product is CASSQPGAYEQYF.

The rearrangement uses TRBV7-9 and TRBJ1-1; no clear D. Trimming removed 3 bases from V and 2 bases from J, with 7 bases in between. The CDR3 length is 13 residues. CDR1 and CDR2 (germline): SEHNR, FQNEAQ (reference sequence). The CDR3 DNA reads as TGTGCCAGCAGCTTCTTGGCCAACACTGAAGCTTTCTTT. As protein: CASSFLANTEAFF.

J is TRBJ2-7 and V is TRBV5-6; perhaps TRBD1 as D (6 bases). In germline, CDR1 is SGHDT, CDR2 YYEEEE. The CDR3 totals 15 residues. V was clipped by 6 bases and J by 4 bases, with 20 bases between them. DNA for the CDR3: TGTGCCAGCACCTCCGGCTGGACAGTAAGTTACGAGCAGTACTTC. Its protein product is CASTSGWTVSYEQYF.

The J gene is TRBJ1-4, the V gene TRBV28, with D hard to call. The CDR3 has 13 amino acids. V lost 8 bases and J lost 6, with 13 bases in between. Germline lookup yields CDR1 MDHEN and CDR2 SYDVKM. The CDR3 protein is CASRTMRDEKLFF. CDR3 coding DNA: TGTGCCAGCCGCACAATGCGGGATGAAAAACTGTTTTTT.

The chain's CDR3 is CASSLREHNSPLHF. Here the CDR3 DNA reads TGTGCCAGCAGCTTGAGGGAGCATAATTCACCCCTCCACTTT. V and J are TRBV7-8 and TRBJ1-6; D remains ambiguous. Germline V gives CDR1 SGHVS, CDR2 FQNEAQ. The CDR3 is 14 residues long. Trimming shortened V by 3 bases and J by 5 bases, and 8 bases separated the two germline ends.

This clone came up once. The rearrangement links TRBV7-9 to TRBJ2-7, with TRBD1 as a possible D gene (5 bases). V dropped 2 bases and J dropped 6 bases, with 17 bases sitting between them. Germline V CDR1 and CDR2: SEHNR, FQNEAQ (reference sequence). This CDR3 contains 15 residues. In nucleotides, the CDR3 is TGTGCCAGCAGCTTAAGGCAGGGTGGCTTTGGCGAGCAGTACTTC. The encoded protein is CASSLRQGGFGEQYF.